This T cell receptor (beta chain) is drawn from a study of T cells after yellow fever vaccination. UMIs were added to TCR cDNA along with a universal primer site when it was made by 5'RACE template switching. One entry per CDR3 protein results from TCRdb running MiXCR on the 5' RACE reads. The sample has about 300,000 distinct CDR3 sequences; roughly 4% are singletons. This clonotype was recorded a few times. With V trimmed by 5 bases and J by 7 bases, 10 bases remained unmatched. The CDR3 spans 15 residues. Per the germline V gene, CDR1 is SGHTA and CDR2 is FQGTGA. This rearrangement joins TRBV7-3 to TRBJ2-2, with 7 nucleotides matching TRBD1. The specimen comprised PBMCs, sampled 5 days after the yellow fever booster vaccination. The sequence was obtained from a man aged 18 to 35 who received the YFV17D yellow fever vaccine. CDR3: CASSPGNRGSGELFF. CDR3 nucleotides: TGTGCCAGCAGCCCCGGTAACAGGGGCAGCGGGGAGCTGTTTTTT.